This entry lists 24 T cell receptor beta chains sequenced from one sample in a study of blood T cell repertoires in COVID-19. Sequencing was performed with immunoSEQ multiplex PCR; in TCRdb, only in-frame clones are kept and a portion is missing. The table lists about 270,000 clones, 80% to 90% of them singletons. The sample taken for sequencing was PBMCs or T cells enriched from blood (not recorded which). The receptors stem from a woman aged 25 to 39 with acute COVID-19.

This clone was seen a handful of times. The rearrangement joins TRBV19 to TRBJ1-5, with TRBD1 as a possible D gene (5 bases). V was cut by 5 bases and J by 0 bases, with 14 bases left in between. The V gene's germline CDR1 is LNHDA and CDR2 SQIVND (reference sequence). This CDR3 is 16 amino acids long. The CDR3 spells CASSYRQRYSNQPQHF. The CDR3 DNA sequence: TGTGCCAGTAGTTACCGACAGCGATATAGCAATCAGCCCCAGCATTTT.

The rearrangement joins TRBV28 to TRBJ1-3, with D unresolved. V was shortened by 10 bases and J by 0 bases, with 7 bases between the two germline ends. CDR1 is MDHEN and CDR2 is SYDVKM in the germline V gene. The length of the CDR3 is 12 residues. The CDR3 protein is CATRSSGNTIYF. Written as DNA, the CDR3 is TGTGCCACGCGAAGCTCTGGAAACACCATATATTTT.

The chain recombines TRBV11-2 with TRBJ2-3; a possible D gene is TRBD2 (5 bases). Trimming cost V 3 bases and J 0 bases, with 13 bases left between them. Germline CDR1 and CDR2: SGHAT and FQNNGV. The CDR3 contains 16 residues. The CDR3 nucleotides are TGTGCCAGCAGCTTCGGAGGCTATACCAGCACAGATACGCAGTATTTT. It translates to CASSFGGYTSTDTQYF.

The gene calls are TRBV10-3 and TRBJ2-2; D is uncertain. The CDR3 runs to 13 residues. Trimming removed 2 bases from V and 7 bases from J, with 8 bases in between. Per the germline V gene, CDR1 is ENHRY and CDR2 is SYGVKD. The CDR3 loop is CAISELEIGELFF. The CDR3 nucleotides read TGTGCCATCAGTGAGCTAGAAATCGGGGAGCTGTTTTTT.

This chain joins TRBV7-2 and TRBJ2-3; 12 bases map to TRBD2. The CDR3 totals 18 residues. CDR1 SGHTA and CDR2 FQGNSA come from the germline V gene. The V segment lost 6 bases and the J segment 3 bases; nucleotides outside the gene matches: 13. CDR3: CASSLPLAGGQVTDTQYF. The CDR3 nucleotides are TGTGCCAGCAGTCTCCCTCTAGCGGGAGGGCAGGTAACAGATACGCAGTATTTT.

V usage is TRBV11-3 and J usage is TRBJ2-1, with TRBD2 matching over 7 bases. V trimming: 2 bases; J trimming: 6 bases; junction bases outside the gene matches: 10. Germline CDR1 is SGHNT and CDR2 is YENEEA. This CDR3 region has 16 residues. CDR3 loop: CASSLSYRGTTNEQFF. CDR3 sequence (DNA): TGTGCCAGCAGCTTATCCTACCGAGGGACTACCAATGAGCAGTTCTTC.

The chain employs TRBV6-2 or TRBV6-3 and TRBJ2-2; weak D call: TRBD2 (6 bases). This CDR3 spans 13 amino acids. Per germline, CDR1 MNHEY and CDR2 SVGEGT. V gave up 5 bases and J gave up 6 bases, with 10 bases separating them. The CDR3 DNA reads TGTGCCAGCAGTGCGGGATATTCCGGGGAGCTGTTTTTT. Its translation: CASSAGYSGELFF.

J is TRBJ2-4 and V is TRBV18; 7 positions agree with TRBD1. The CDR3 is 15 amino acids. J gave up 8 bases and V 0 bases, and 7 bases lay outside the gene matches. CDR1 is KGHSH and CDR2 is LQKENI in the germline V gene. This chain's CDR3 is CASSPPAGGRDIQYF. The CDR3 nucleotides read TGTGCCAGCTCACCACCCGCAGGGGGAAGGGACATTCAGTACTTC.

Concerning this clone: Relative to the germline gene, one junction end is altered; a read error may explain this. V usage is TRBV5-6 and J usage is TRBJ1-2; D unclear. Germline CDR1 reads SGHDT; CDR2 reads YYEEEE. The CDR3 runs 11 residues. This chain's CDR3 is CASSLATEQTF. CDR3 nucleotides: TGTGCCAGCAGCTTGGCGACGGAGCAAACTTTC.

The V gene is TRBV4-1, the J gene TRBJ2-7; TRBD2 matches at 12 bases. V shed 6 bases, J shed 4 bases, and the junction held 7 bases outside the gene matches. CDR3 length equals 15 residues. Germline lookup yields CDR1 MGHRA and CDR2 YSYEKL. The CDR3 DNA sequence: TGCGCCAGCAGGCCACTAGCGGGAGGTCTGTACGAGCAGTACTTC. Translating it yields CASRPLAGGLYEQYF.

This clone has just a few counts. The chain has TRBV5-4 and TRBJ2-7; 11 positions agree with TRBD2. The V gene's germline CDR1 is SGHNT and CDR2 YYREEE (reference sequence). The V and J ends lost 5 bases and 7 bases, in that order; junction bases with no gene match: 14. This CDR3 is built from 16 residues. DNA of the CDR3: TGTGCCAGCAGTTATCGACTAGCGGGGTCAGCCGATGAGCAGTACTTC. Protein: CASSYRLAGSADEQYF.

This clone was detected once. The genes are TRBV28 and TRBJ2-7; 8 nucleotides match TRBD1. Trimming removed 7 bases from V and 4 bases from J; junction bases left unmatched: 12. Per germline, CDR1 MDHEN and CDR2 SYDVKM. The CDR3 has 15 amino acids. CDR3 nucleotide sequence: TGTGCCAGCAACCCAATCGGACAGGGCCTGTACGAGCAGTACTTC. This encodes CASNPIGQGLYEQYF.

V usage is TRBV27 and J usage is TRBJ1-6; D gene ambiguous. V was trimmed by 0 bases and J by 7 bases, leaving 19 bases between them. Germline values: CDR1 MNHEY, CDR2 SMNVEV (reference sequence). This CDR3 contains 18 residues. The CDR3 DNA follows: TGTGCCAGCAGTTTATCGATCCGGGGTCCGACCCAGAATTCACCCCTCCACTTT. It encodes CASSLSIRGPTQNSPLHF.

The chain is built from TRBV28 and TRBJ2-1, with TRBD1 matching 10 bases. The ends lost 4 bases at V and 8 bases at J; junction bases unmatched: 11. This CDR3 comprises 16 residues. In germline, CDR1 is MDHEN, CDR2 SYDVKM. CDR3 residues: CASSSYTGTGEDEQFF. The CDR3 DNA sequence: TGTGCCAGCAGTTCATACACCGGGACAGGGGAGGATGAGCAGTTCTTC.

The V call is TRBV20-1, the J call TRBJ2-6; 9 bases are a match to TRBD2. Unmatched junction bases numbered 11, after V lost 3 bases and J lost 2 bases. CDR3 length: 18 amino acids. CDR1 is DFQATT and CDR2 is SNEGSKA in the germline V gene (reference sequence). The CDR3 bases are TGCAGTGCTAGTAGTTTGAGCGGGAGGACCCCTGGGGCCAACGTCCTGACTTTC. It translates to CSASSLSGRTPGANVLTF.

The V call is TRBV19, the J call TRBJ1-1, with TRBD1 matching over 7 bases. Unmatched junction bases numbered 3, after V lost 4 bases and J lost 4 bases. There are 13 residues in the CDR3. The germline V gene encodes CDR1 LNHDA and CDR2 SQIVND (reference sequence). The DNA for the CDR3 is TGTGCCAGTAGTAGTACAGGGGTCACTGAAGCTTTCTTT. This gives the protein CASSSTGVTEAFF.

DNA of the CDR3: TGTGCCAGCAGCCTGTCGGACAGTCCCTACGAGCAGTACTTC. It is translated as CASSLSDSPYEQYF. The rearrangement links TRBV5-6 to TRBJ2-7, with D perhaps matching TRBD1 (6 bases). Looked up from germline, CDR1 is SGHDT and CDR2 is YYEEEE. The CDR3 is 14 residues long. The V end was cut by 4 bases, the J end by 2 bases, with 13 bases between.

In its sample, this clone was seen once. The chain recombines TRBV27 with TRBJ1-1, with TRBD1 matching over 7 bases. CDR1 and CDR2 from the germline V gene are MNHEY and SMNVEV (reference sequence). This CDR3 is 13 amino acids long. After removal of 3 bases from V and 3 bases from J, the junction contained 1 base not matched to a gene. CDR3 in amino acids: CASSFTGDTEAFF. CDR3 bases: TGTGCCAGCAGTTTTACAGGGGACACTGAAGCTTTCTTT.

V and J are TRBV27 and TRBJ2-7, with 10 positions matching TRBD2. There are 14 residues in the CDR3. Germline values: CDR1 MNHEY, CDR2 SMNVEV (reference sequence). V lost 8 bases, J lost 4 bases, and 8 bases stayed unmatched. CDR3 sequence (DNA): TGTGCCAGCGCCTTAGCGGGGGGAGAATACGAGCAGTACTTC. It encodes CASALAGGEYEQYF.

The V and J genes are TRBV6-2 or TRBV6-3 and TRBJ2-7; 7 bases are a match to TRBD1. Germline V gives CDR1 MNHEY, CDR2 SVGEGT. This CDR3 comprises 12 residues. J was trimmed by 7 bases and V by 6 bases; bases with no gene match: 6. The DNA of the CDR3 is TGTGCCAGCAGCACGACAGGGTATGAGCAGTACTTC. Protein product: CASSTTGYEQYF.

The rearrangement links TRBV28 to TRBJ2-7; D remains unclear. V was clipped by 9 bases and J by 4 bases, with 10 bases between them. Germline assignment: CDR1 MDHEN and CDR2 SYDVKM. CDR3 length: 11 amino acids. DNA for the CDR3: TGTGCCAGTCTGGGCCCGTACGAGCAGTACTTC. Translating gives CASLGPYEQYF.

The gene calls are TRBV10-3 and TRBJ1-1, with TRBD1 identical over 9 bases. The V segment lost 5 bases and the J segment 4 bases; nucleotides outside the gene matches: 5. The CDR3 extends over 14 amino acids. Per the germline V gene, CDR1 is ENHRY and CDR2 is SYGVKD. In nucleotides, the CDR3 is TGTGCCATCAGTAAACAGGGGGCGGGCACTGAAGCTTTCTTT. This encodes CAISKQGAGTEAFF.

The rearrangement joins TRBV5-6 to TRBJ2-2; 9 bases line up with TRBD2. J lost 3 bases, V lost 0 bases, and 3 bases had no gene match. Germline lookup yields CDR1 SGHDT and CDR2 YYEEEE. The CDR3 is 16 residues long. This chain's CDR3 is CASSLVTSGDTGELFF. Written as DNA, the CDR3 is TGTGCCAGCAGCTTGGTGACTAGCGGTGACACCGGGGAGCTGTTTTTT.

The chain links TRBV30 to TRBJ2-3, with 8 bases identical to TRBD1. The germline V gene encodes CDR1 GTSNPN and CDR2 SVGIG (reference sequence). The CDR3 is made up of 16 amino acids. J was trimmed by 1 base and V by 4 bases; bases with no gene match: 10. In nucleotides, the CDR3 is TGTGCCTGGAAGCACAGGGGGAGGAGGGGCACAGATACGCAGTATTTT. This translates into CAWKHRGRRGTDTQYF. Based on the CDR3 plus reference TRBV30 and TRBJ2-3, the full variable domain is SQTIHQWPATLVQPVGSPLSLECTVEGTSNPNLYWYRQAAGRGLQLLFYSVGIGQISSEVPQNLSASRPQDRQFILSSKKLLLSDSGFYLCAWKHRGRRGTDTQYFGPGTRLTVL.